This TCR beta chain emerged from a study of control samples from healthy donors and cancer patients. Trimming removed 0 bases at V and 4 bases at J, with 15 bases between. The germline CDR1 and CDR2 sequences are KGHSH and LQKENI. This CDR3 contains 16 residues. This clone was counted between two and nine times. The data were produced by immunoSEQ multiplex PCR, yet TCRdb's version contains in-frame clones alone and is incomplete. The sample includes some 40,000 clones, approximately 94% of them seen just once. The source material was blood. The receptor comes from a man in his 60s in good health. The genes are TRBV18 and TRBJ1-1; D remains ambiguous. The chain's CDR3 is CASSPPWPRVGTEAFF. The CDR3 DNA reads as TGTGCCAGCTCACCACCGTGGCCGAGGGTTGGCACTGAAGCTTTCTTT.